The source of this T cell receptor beta chain is a study of blood T cell repertoires in COVID-19. Study overall: T cells, B-cell-depleted T cells, or PBMCs supplied cDNA or gDNA.

This clone has a handful of counts. Across 24 US areas, participants ranged in age from roughly 18 to 95 years. Here immunoSEQ multiplex PCR was the method, and the copy in TCRdb shows in-frame clones only, minus some. The sample has 180,000 or so clones; more than 65% are singletons. The CDR3 length is 12 residues. Between the trimmed V and J ends, which lost 1 base and 8 bases, there was a span of 5 bases. This TCR was recovered from a man in his fifties who had recovered from COVID-19. The chain carries TRBV12-3 or TRBV12-4 and TRBJ1-4; no firm D call. Sequenced material: PBMCs or T cells enriched from blood (not recorded which). The CDR3, as DNA: TGTGCCAGCAGTTTAGGCGGAGAAAAACTGTTTTTT. Residues: CASSLGGEKLFF.